This T cell receptor (beta chain) stems from a study of T-cell reconstitution after alpha-beta-depleted transplantation in children listed by TCRdb under 2016. Study-level background: T-cell immune reconstitution after TCRalphabeta/CD19-depleted allogeneic hematopoietic cell transplantation in children was quantitatively tracked in the study by means of TCR repertoire profiling. Broader findings and caveats from the paper: About two months after transplant, the apparently early recovery of alphabetaT-cell counts reportedly depended on just several hundred clones that had expanded rapidly and came from non-depleted graft cells. Hyperexpanded clone frequencies declined over subsequent months; after one year, T-cell counts and TCRbeta diversity were mostly attributed to newly produced T cells. In some patients, the high TCRbeta diversity seen at day 60 was put down to recipient T cells and intrathymic progenitors that had survived conditioning.

CDR1 and CDR2, per the germline V gene, are LGHNA and YSLEER. V is trimmed back by 3 bases and J by 7 bases, and the junction contains 7 bases that no gene match accounts for. Spanning cysteine to phenylalanine, the CDR3 consists of 16 amino acids. Only CDR3 DNA is held: 48 bases, read in frame from base 1. Library method: PCR. The instrument was an Illumina HiSeq 2500. To normalize quantification of the TCRbeta repertoire, the TCR libraries were built with molecular barcoding that relied on unique molecular identifiers. TCRdb cleaned the public reads at Q25 with fastp, built clones with MiXCR and kept in-frame beta chains. When rows share a CDR3 protein, they turn into one entry using the most common DNA and genes. In all, the sample holds 500,000 or so distinct CDR3 sequences, and roughly 11% of those were seen once. Of the sample, 14% is held by the ten largest clones. Sample treatment or condition, as interpreted from the label and publication: allogeneic hematopoietic cell transplantation with graft depleted of TCRalphabeta T cells and CD19 B cells. The children who served as transplant recipients had been given grafts of TCRalphabeta/CD19-depleted allogeneic hematopoietic cells.

To note about this clonotype: The antigen this receptor binds is unknown. Within one base of it there is no much larger clone, and no base qualities were kept.

This receptor was identified in a female patient aged 2-15 years who had a stem cell transplant for aplastic anemia, so the T cells may come from the graft donor. Here the chain combines TRBV4-3 and TRBJ2-1, with 12 bases aligning to TRBD2. The sequencing used PBMCs, mostly from graft donor cells, collected 180 days after TCRalphabeta/CD19-depleted stem cell transplant. The CDR3 reads as follows: CASSHGTSGRGNEQFF. Read as DNA, the sequence is TGCGCCAGCAGCCACGGGACTAGCGGGCGAGGGAATGAGCAGTTCTTC.